Listed below are T cell receptor beta chains from one sample, sequenced in a study of blood T cells in healthy people across ages. TCRdb re-called the 5' RACE reads through MiXCR, storing one row per CDR3 protein. The data show 1.5 million to 2 million distinct CDR3 sequences, about 39% seen once. Sequences were obtained from blood. Receptors were obtained from a human donor in good health. Each CDR3 is given with its conserved first and last residue. A D gene is named only where the DNA matches it firmly. Size values are once, few and many counts, or a class for expanded clones, and some rows have none.

d_call,j_call,v_call,clone_size,cdr3_aa,cdr3_nt
.,TRBJ1-2,TRBV20-1,.,CSAREWANYGYTF,TGCAGTGCTAGAGAGTGGGCCAACTATGGCTACACCTTC
TRBD2,TRBJ2-5,TRBV25-1,.,CASSEFMTSRETQYF,TGTGCCAGCAGTGAATTTATGACTAGCAGGGAGACCCAGTACTTC
TRBD1,TRBJ2-7,TRBV2,.,CASSAPEGTDFYEQYF,TGTGCCAGCAGTGCCCCCGAAGGGACAGACTTTTACGAGCAGTACTTC
.,TRBJ2-3,TRBV9,.,CASNVKGLSGTDTQYF,TGTGCCAGCAACGTAAAGGGTCTGAGCGGCACAGATACGCAGTATTTT
TRBD2,TRBJ2-7,TRBV2,.,CASSEGLALEQYF,TGTGCCAGCAGTGAAGGACTAGCGCTCGAGCAGTACTTC
TRBD2,TRBJ2-1,TRBV5-1,.,CASSLEVRGGIYNEQFF,TGCGCCAGCAGCTTGGAGGTGCGGGGGGGCATTTACAATGAGCAGTTCTTC
.,TRBJ2-1,TRBV15,few,CATSTRRGPQYNEQFF,TGTGCCACCAGCACCAGGCGGGGGCCTCAATACAATGAGCAGTTCTTC
TRBD1,TRBJ2-5,TRBV5-5,.,CASRTPGQGGETQYF,TGTGCCAGCAGAACCCCGGGACAGGGCGGGGAGACCCAGTACTTC
.,TRBJ1-5,TRBV6-2/TRBV6-3,.,CASSSFRNQPQHF,TGTGCCAGCAGTTCTTTCCGAAATCAGCCCCAGCATTTT
TRBD1,TRBJ2-7,TRBV28,once,CASSFLWTGGTAGQYF,TGTGCCAGCAGTTTCTTGTGGACAGGGGGAACCGCGGGGCAGTACTTC
.,TRBJ2-2,TRBV14,.,CASSQDMGSGELFF,TGTGCCAGCAGCCAAGATATGGGTTCCGGGGAGCTGTTTTTT
TRBD1,TRBJ1-5,TRBV12-5,.,CASGLVPLGTGSPQPQHF,TGTGCTAGTGGTTTGGTCCCCCTGGGGACAGGATCCCCTCAGCCCCAGCATTTT
TRBD2,TRBJ2-1,TRBV7-9,few,CASSPTGGGFYNEQFF,TGTGCCAGCAGCCCTACGGGCGGGGGGTTCTACAATGAGCAGTTCTTC
.,TRBJ2-7,TRBV19,.,CASSIGGHPSSYEQYF,TGTGCCAGTAGTATAGGGGGGCACCCGAGCTCCTACGAGCAGTACTTC
.,TRBJ2-1,TRBV11-3,.,CASSLFRGDYNEQFF,TGTGCCAGCAGCTTATTCCGCGGGGACTACAATGAGCAGTTCTTC
.,TRBJ2-7,TRBV12-3/TRBV12-4,many,CASSLFLQGQGEQYF,TGTGCCAGCAGTTTATTTCTCCAGGGTCAAGGCGAGCAGTACTTC
.,TRBJ2-5,TRBV10-3,.,CAISDSDFQETQYF,TGTGCCATCAGCGATTCAGACTTCCAAGAGACCCAGTACTTC
.,TRBJ2-1,TRBV20-1,.,CSTRSGPFNEQFF,TGCAGTACGCGTTCTGGGCCATTCAATGAGCAGTTCTTC
.,TRBJ2-6,TRBV6-1,few,CAAIGVDSGANVLTF,TGTGCCGCTATAGGAGTAGACTCTGGGGCCAACGTCCTGACTTTC
TRBD1,TRBJ2-7,TRBV20-1,.,CSAGDRSYEQYF,TGCAGTGCTGGGGACAGATCCTACGAGCAGTACTTC
.,TRBJ2-7,TRBV3-1,.,CASSPYYPTVTYEQYF,TGTGCCAGCAGCCCCTACTACCCGACAGTAACCTACGAGCAGTACTTC
TRBD1,TRBJ1-4,TRBV5-4,.,CASSSWTGENKKLFF,TGTGCCAGCAGCTCCTGGACAGGTGAAAATAAAAAACTGTTTTTT
.,TRBJ2-7,TRBV7-2,.,CASSWGRGPYEQYF,TGTGCCAGCAGCTGGGGTCGGGGGCCGTACGAGCAGTACTTC
.,TRBJ2-1,TRBV20-1,.,CSARDRGIYNERFF,TGCAGTGCTAGAGATCGGGGGATTTACAATGAGCGGTTCTTC
.,TRBJ2-1,TRBV29-1,.,CNPRGPHNEQFF,TGCAACCCGCGGGGACCACACAATGAGCAGTTCTTC
.,TRBJ1-1,TRBV6-1,.,CASSELGTTEAFF,TGTGCCAGCAGCGAACTCGGGACAACTGAAGCTTTCTTT
.,TRBJ2-7,TRBV6-6,few,CASSYGRGRNYEQYF,TGTGCCAGCAGTTACGGCCGGGGGCGTAATTACGAGCAGTACTTC
.,TRBJ1-4,TRBV27,.,CASSFDSSSWTNEKLFF,TGTGCCAGCAGTTTCGATTCTAGTTCTTGGACTAATGAAAAACTGTTTTTT
.,TRBJ2-3,TRBV9,few,CASSLGGSGTDTQYF,TGTGCCAGCAGCCTCGGGGGTTCGGGCACAGATACGCAGTATTTT
TRBD2,TRBJ2-3,TRBV15,few,CATSEGLASRGTDTQYF,TGTGCCACCAGTGAAGGACTAGCGTCAAGGGGTACAGATACGCAGTATTTT
.,TRBJ2-2,TRBV24-1,few,CATSAELFTGELFF,TGTGCCACCAGTGCTGAGTTATTTACCGGGGAGCTGTTTTTT
.,TRBJ2-3,TRBV4-2,few,CASSQDLVVPSPVSDTQYF,TGTGCCAGCAGCCAAGATCTTGTGGTTCCCAGTCCCGTAAGTGATACGCAGTATTTT
.,TRBJ2-1,TRBV29-1,.,CSVEASSTGYSYNEQFF,TGCAGCGTTGAAGCGAGCTCTACGGGGTACTCCTACAATGAGCAGTTCTTC
.,TRBJ2-5,TRBV18,.,CTSSLREGEQYF,TGTACCAGCTCTCTCAGGGAAGGTGAGCAGTACTTC
.,TRBJ1-1,TRBV4-1,few,CASSRAHGKLGAFF,TGCGCCAGCAGCCGGGCACACGGGAAGTTAGGGGCTTTCTTT
.,TRBJ2-7,TRBV3-1,few,CASSQGNRVASEQYF,TGTGCCAGCAGCCAAGGAAACAGGGTAGCGAGCGAGCAGTACTTC
TRBD1,TRBJ1-1,TRBV4-3,.,CASSQVAGQGLRNRDKFRAFF,TGCGCCAGCAGCCAAGTTGCGGGACAGGGTCTAAGGAACCGTGATAAATTTCGGGCTTTCTTT
.,TRBJ2-1,TRBV20-1,.,CSATGVSNYNEQFF,TGCAGTGCTACAGGGGTGTCCAATTACAATGAGCAGTTCTTC
.,TRBJ1-1,TRBV4-2,few,CASSQDPWAELEAFF,TGTGCCAGCAGCCAAGATCCCTGGGCAGAGTTGGAAGCTTTCTTT
.,TRBJ1-2,TRBV7-9,.,CASSFREPYGYTF,TGTGCCAGCAGCTTCAGGGAGCCCTATGGCTACACCTTC
TRBD1,TRBJ2-5,TRBV12-3/TRBV12-4,.,CASSPGARGRETQYF,TGTGCCAGCAGCCCCGGGGCCAGGGGGCGAGAGACCCAGTACTTC
.,TRBJ2-5,TRBV20-1,once,CSARAWIGGRETQYF,TGCAGTGCTAGGGCGTGGATCGGGGGCCGGGAGACCCAGTACTTC
.,TRBJ1-2,TRBV7-2,many,CASSPQGSNGYTF,TGTGCCAGCAGCCCTCAGGGATCGAACGGCTACACCTTC
.,TRBJ2-7,TRBV28,few,CASRPDSPRDYEQYF,TGTGCCAGCAGGCCTGATAGCCCCCGGGACTACGAGCAGTACTTC
.,TRBJ1-6,TRBV12-3/TRBV12-4,.,CASSPGTRGSPLHF,TGTGCCAGCAGCCCCGGGACAAGAGGTTCACCCCTCCACTTT
.,TRBJ1-2,TRBV10-3,.,CAISESAATPNYGYTF,TGTGCCATCAGTGAGTCGGCAGCTACCCCTAACTATGGCTACACCTTC